This T cell receptor (beta chain) was obtained from a study of T cell responses to AZD1222 COVID-19 vaccine. Trimming removed 1 base at V and 5 bases at J, with 12 bases between. This CDR3 spans 14 amino acids. CDR1 and CDR2 from the germline V gene are LNHDA and SQIVND (reference sequence). Sequencing used immunoSEQ multiplex PCR; TCRdb keeps in-frame clones, though not all of them. The profile shows 65,000 to 85,000 clones, around 88% of them singletons. This clone was observed a few times. The sequence came from an adult who received the MenACWY meningococcal vaccine as a control. Specimen: peripheral blood, collected 28 days after the second dose of the MenACWY control vaccine. The chain carries TRBV19 and TRBJ2-7; perhaps TRBD1 as D (6 bases). In DNA form, the CDR3 reads TGTGCCAGTAGTATAGGAACAGGGCTGAACGAGCAGTACTTC. Amino acid sequence: CASSIGTGLNEQYF.